This T cell receptor (beta chain) originates from a study of cytomegalovirus exposure and HLA in healthy donors. The germline V gene encodes CDR1 GTSNPN and CDR2 SVGIG (reference sequence). The V gene end was trimmed by 1 base and the J gene end by 7 bases; junction bases not matched to a gene: 9. The CDR3 spans 16 residues. As to this clone: Its cognate antigen is unknown.

Overall study results and limits: Overall, 164 TCR beta chains were annotated as cytomegalovirus-associated. High specificity and sensitivity for cytomegalovirus status were reported for the classifier.

TCRdb keeps only in-frame clones here, not all; method: immunoSEQ multiplex PCR. The sample carries 150,000 to 200,000 clones, 81% recorded once. The rearrangement links TRBV30 to TRBJ1-6, with 8 positions matching TRBD1. Sequenced: PBMCs. The receptor was derived from a woman aged 25 to 45 in good health and CMV-seronegative. CDR3 in amino acids: CAWSDRDRKKNSPLHF. CDR3 nucleotides: TGTGCCTGGAGTGACAGGGACAGGAAAAAGAATTCACCCCTCCACTTT.